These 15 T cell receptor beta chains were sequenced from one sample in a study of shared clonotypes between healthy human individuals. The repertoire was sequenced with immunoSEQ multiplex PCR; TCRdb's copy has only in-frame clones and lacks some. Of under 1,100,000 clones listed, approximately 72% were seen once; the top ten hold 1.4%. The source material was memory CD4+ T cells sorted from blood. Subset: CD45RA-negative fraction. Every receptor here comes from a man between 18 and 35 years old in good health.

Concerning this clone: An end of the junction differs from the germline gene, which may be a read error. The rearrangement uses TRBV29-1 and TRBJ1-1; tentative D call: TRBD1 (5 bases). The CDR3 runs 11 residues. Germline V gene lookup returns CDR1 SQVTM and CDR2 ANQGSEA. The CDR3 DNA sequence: TGCATGGGCGGGGGTGACCCTGAGGCTTTCTTT. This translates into CMGGGDPEAFF.

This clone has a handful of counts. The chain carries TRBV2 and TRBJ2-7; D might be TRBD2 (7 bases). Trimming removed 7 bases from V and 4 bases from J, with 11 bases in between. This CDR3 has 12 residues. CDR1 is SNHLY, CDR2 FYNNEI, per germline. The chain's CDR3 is CASTEGGYEQYF. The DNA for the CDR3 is TGTGCCAGCACCGAGGGGGGGTACGAGCAGTACTTC.

CDR3 region: CASSRVPGELFF. The CDR3 region has the DNA TGTGCCAGCAGCCGCGTCCCCGGGGAGCTGTTTTTT. V gene TRBV11-1 combines with J gene TRBJ2-2; the D is unclear. The CDR3 spans 12 residues. V was shortened by 5 bases and J by 6 bases, with 7 bases between the two germline ends. CDR1 and CDR2 (germline): SGHAT, FQDESV (reference sequence). Based on the CDR3 plus reference TRBV11-1 and TRBJ2-2, the full variable domain is EAEVAQSPRYKITEKSQAVAFWCDPISGHATLYWYRQILGQGPELLVQFQDESVVDDSQLPKDRFSAERLKGVDSTLKIQPAELGDSAMYLCASSRVPGELFFGEGSRLTVL.

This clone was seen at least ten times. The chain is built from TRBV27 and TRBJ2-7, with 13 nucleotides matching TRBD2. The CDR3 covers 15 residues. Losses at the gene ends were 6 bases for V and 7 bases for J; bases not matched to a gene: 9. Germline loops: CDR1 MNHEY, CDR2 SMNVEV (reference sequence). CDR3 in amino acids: CASSPGTSGNREQYF. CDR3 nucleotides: TGTGCCAGCAGCCCCGGGACTAGCGGGAATAGGGAGCAGTACTTC.

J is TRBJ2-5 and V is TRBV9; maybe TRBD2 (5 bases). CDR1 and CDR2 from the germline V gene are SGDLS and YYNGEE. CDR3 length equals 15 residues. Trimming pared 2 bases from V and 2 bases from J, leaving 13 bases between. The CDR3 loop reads CASSVTTNPQETQYF. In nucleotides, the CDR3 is TGTGCCAGCAGCGTGACGACTAACCCTCAAGAGACCCAGTACTTC.

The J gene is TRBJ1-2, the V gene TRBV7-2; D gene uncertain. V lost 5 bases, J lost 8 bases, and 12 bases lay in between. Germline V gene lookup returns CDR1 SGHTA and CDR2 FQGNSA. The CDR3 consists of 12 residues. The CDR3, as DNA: TGTGCCAGCAGCGGGGATGATTGGGGCTACACCTTC. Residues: CASSGDDWGYTF.

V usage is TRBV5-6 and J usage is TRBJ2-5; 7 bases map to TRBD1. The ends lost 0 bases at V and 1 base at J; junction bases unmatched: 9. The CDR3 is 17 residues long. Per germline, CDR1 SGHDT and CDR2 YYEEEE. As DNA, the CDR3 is TGTGCCAGCAGCTTGGATCGGACAGGCCTCGGCCAAGAGACCCAGTACTTC. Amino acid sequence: CASSLDRTGLGQETQYF. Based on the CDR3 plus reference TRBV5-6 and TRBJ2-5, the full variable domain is DAGVTQSPTHLIKTRGQQVTLRCSPKSGHDTVSWYQQALGQGPQFIFQYYEEEERQRGNFPDRFSGHQFPNYSSELNVNALLLGDSALYLCASSLDRTGLGQETQYFGPGTRLLVL.

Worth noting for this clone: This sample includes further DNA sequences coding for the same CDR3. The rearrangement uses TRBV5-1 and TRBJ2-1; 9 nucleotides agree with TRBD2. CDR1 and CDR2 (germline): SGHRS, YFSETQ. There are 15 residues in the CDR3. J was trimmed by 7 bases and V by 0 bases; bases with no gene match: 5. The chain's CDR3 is CASSLARTSGNEQFF. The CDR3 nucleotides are TGCGCCAGCAGCTTGGCCAGAACTAGCGGGAATGAGCAGTTCTTC.

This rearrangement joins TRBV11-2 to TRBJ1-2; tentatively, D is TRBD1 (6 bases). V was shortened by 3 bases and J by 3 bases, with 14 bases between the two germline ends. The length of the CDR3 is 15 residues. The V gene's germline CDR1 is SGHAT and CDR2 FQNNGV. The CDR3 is CASSLPGQMDYGYTF. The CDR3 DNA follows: TGTGCCAGCAGCTTGCCCGGACAGATGGACTATGGCTACACCTTC.

The CDR3, as DNA: TGTGCCAGCAGCTCCAAACTAGCGGGATTACAAGAGACCCAGTACTTC. Protein sequence: CASSSKLAGLQETQYF. The V call is TRBV7-2, the J call TRBJ2-5; the match to TRBD2 covers 10 bases. Germline V CDR1 and CDR2: SGHTA, FQGNSA. Trimming took 4 bases from V and 2 from J; bases not matched to a gene: 7. This CDR3 is 16 amino acids long.

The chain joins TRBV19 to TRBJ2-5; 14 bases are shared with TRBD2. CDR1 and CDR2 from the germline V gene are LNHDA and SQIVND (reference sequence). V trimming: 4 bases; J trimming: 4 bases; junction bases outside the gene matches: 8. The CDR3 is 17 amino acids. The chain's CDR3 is CASSSRGTSGGGETQYF. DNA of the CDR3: TGTGCCAGTAGTAGCCGCGGGACTAGCGGGGGTGGAGAGACCCAGTACTTC.

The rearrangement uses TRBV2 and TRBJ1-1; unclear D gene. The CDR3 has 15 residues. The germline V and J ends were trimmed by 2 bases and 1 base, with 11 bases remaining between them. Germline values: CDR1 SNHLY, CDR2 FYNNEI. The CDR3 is CASSENNRKNTEAFF. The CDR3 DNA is TGTGCCAGCAGTGAAAACAACAGAAAGAACACTGAAGCTTTCTTT.

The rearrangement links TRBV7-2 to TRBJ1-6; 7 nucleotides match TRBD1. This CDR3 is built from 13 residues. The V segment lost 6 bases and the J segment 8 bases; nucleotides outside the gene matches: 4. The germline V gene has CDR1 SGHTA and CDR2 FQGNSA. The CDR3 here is CASSLQGYSPLHF. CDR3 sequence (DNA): TGTGCCAGCAGTTTACAGGGGTATTCACCCCTCCACTTT.

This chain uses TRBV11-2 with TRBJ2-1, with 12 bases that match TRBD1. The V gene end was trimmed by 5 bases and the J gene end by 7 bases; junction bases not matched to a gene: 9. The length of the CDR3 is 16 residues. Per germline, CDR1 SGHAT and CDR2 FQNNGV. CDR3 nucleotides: TGTGCCAGCAGCCGTACGGGACAGGGGGCTAGGAATGAGCAGTTCTTC. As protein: CASSRTGQGARNEQFF.

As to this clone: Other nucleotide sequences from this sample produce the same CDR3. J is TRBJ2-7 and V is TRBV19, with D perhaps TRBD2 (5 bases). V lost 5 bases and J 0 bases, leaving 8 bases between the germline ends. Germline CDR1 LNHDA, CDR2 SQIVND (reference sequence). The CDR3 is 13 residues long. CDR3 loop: CASSRGSSYEQYF. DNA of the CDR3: TGTGCCAGTAGTCGTGGGAGCTCCTACGAGCAGTACTTC.